These T cell receptor beta chains were read from a single sample in a study of blood T cell repertoires in COVID-19. The repertoire was sequenced with immunoSEQ multiplex PCR; TCRdb's copy has only in-frame clones and lacks some. The data contain 250,000 to 300,000 clones, about 91% of them seen just once; the ten biggest clones take up around 12%. Source material: peripheral blood. The source is a woman aged 60-75 years with acute or convalescent COVID-19. Each CDR3 is given with its conserved first and last residue. Each record gives: J gene, D gene, V gene, clone size, CDR3 DNA, CDR3 protein. D genes are given only for firm matches. Rows give clone size only sometimes, using once, few, many, or a class for an expanded clone.

j_gene: TRBJ1-3
d_gene: .
v_gene: TRBV19
abundance: .
CDR3nt: TGTGCCAGTAGTATATCCTCGAGGTCTGGAAACACCATATATTTT
CDR3aa: CASSISSRSGNTIYF

j_gene: TRBJ2-1
d_gene: TRBD1
v_gene: TRBV6-2/TRBV6-3
abundance: .
CDR3nt: TGTGCCAGCAGTTACCCTACAGGGGGACACAATGAGCAGTTCTTC
CDR3aa: CASSYPTGGHNEQFF

j_gene: TRBJ1-2
d_gene: .
v_gene: TRBV5-5
abundance: .
CDR3nt: TGTGCCAGCAGCCCCGGGGGGGGTCTTCACTATGGCTACACCTTC
CDR3aa: CASSPGGGLHYGYTF

j_gene: TRBJ2-1
d_gene: .
v_gene: TRBV21-1
abundance: .
CDR3nt: TGTGCCAGCCACAAGGAGCTTTTTCGCTCCTACAATGAGCAGTTCTTC
CDR3aa: CASHKELFRSYNEQFF

j_gene: TRBJ1-6
d_gene: TRBD1
v_gene: TRBV6-2/TRBV6-3
abundance: .
CDR3nt: TGTGCCAGCAGCGACAGGGGGCAATCACCCCTCCACTTT
CDR3aa: CASSDRGQSPLHF

j_gene: TRBJ1-2
d_gene: TRBD1
v_gene: TRBV27
abundance: .
CDR3nt: TGTGCCAGCAGCCTGGACAGGGACTATGGCTACACCTTC
CDR3aa: CASSLDRDYGYTF

j_gene: TRBJ2-1
d_gene: TRBD1
v_gene: TRBV19
abundance: few
CDR3nt: TGTGCCAGTAGTACGAACCCGGGACAGTACAATGAGCAGTTCTTC
CDR3aa: CASSTNPGQYNEQFF

j_gene: TRBJ1-5
d_gene: .
v_gene: TRBV9
abundance: .
CDR3nt: TGTGCCAGCAGCGAGGAGGGGAATCAGCCCCAGCATTTT
CDR3aa: CASSEEGNQPQHF

j_gene: TRBJ2-3
d_gene: .
v_gene: TRBV6-4
abundance: .
CDR3nt: TGTGCCAGCAGTGAAGCACGGGGTGAGACGCAGTATTTT
CDR3aa: CASSEARGETQYF

j_gene: TRBJ2-1
d_gene: TRBD2
v_gene: TRBV27
abundance: .
CDR3nt: TGTGCCAGCAAGAATAGCGGGTTTTACAATGAGCAGTTCTTC
CDR3aa: CASKNSGFYNEQFF

j_gene: TRBJ1-2
d_gene: .
v_gene: TRBV18
abundance: .
CDR3nt: TGTGCCAGCTCACCGAAAGGGGAGGTATATGGCTACACCTTC
CDR3aa: CASSPKGEVYGYTF

j_gene: TRBJ1-3
d_gene: .
v_gene: TRBV19
abundance: .
CDR3nt: TGTGCCGCGAGGAATTCTGGAAACACCATATATTTT
CDR3aa: CAARNSGNTIYF